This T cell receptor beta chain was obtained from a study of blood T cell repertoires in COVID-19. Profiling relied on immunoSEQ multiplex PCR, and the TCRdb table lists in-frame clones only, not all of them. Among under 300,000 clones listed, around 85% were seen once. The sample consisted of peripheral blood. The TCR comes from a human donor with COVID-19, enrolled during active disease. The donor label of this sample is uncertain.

The CDR3 region has the DNA TGCGCCAGCAGCTTGGACAGGGGTGTTGGTGACACTGAAGCTTTCTTT. Protein: CASSLDRGVGDTEAFF. This chain joins TRBV5-1 and TRBJ1-1; 7 bases are shared with TRBD1. The V segment lost 0 bases and the J segment 3 bases; nucleotides outside the gene matches: 8. Germline loops: CDR1 SGHRS, CDR2 YFSETQ. The CDR3 extends over 16 amino acids.